Below are 14 T cell receptor beta chains sequenced from a single sample in a study of OX40 agonist ivuxolimab in advanced cancers. Clones were read by immunoSEQ multiplex PCR, and TCRdb kept only the in-frame ones, dropping some. The table lists some 79,000 clones, approximately 85% of them singletons. The sample was CD4+ or CD8+ T cells sorted from blood, taken in a trial of the OX40 agonist ivuxolimab. These receptors were collected from an adult with an advanced solid tumor such as melanoma, head and neck, liver or kidney cancer.

This chain links TRBV11-2 with TRBJ2-7; TRBD2 matches 7 bases. The CDR3 spans 16 residues. The germline gives CDR1 SGHAT, CDR2 FQNNGV. Trimming at V came to 5 bases and at J to 7 bases, leaving 17 bases not matched to a gene. The CDR3 loop is CASSRNRGGSSQEQYF. In DNA form, the CDR3 reads TGTGCCAGCAGCCGTAATAGAGGCGGGAGTTCGCAGGAGCAGTACTTC.

The chain uses TRBV5-6 and TRBJ2-7; TRBD1 matches 7 bases. The CDR3 runs to 13 residues. Germline V gene lookup returns CDR1 SGHDT and CDR2 YYEEEE. V lost 3 bases and J lost 4; bases outside the gene matches: 4. The CDR3 DNA reads TGTGCCAGCAGCTCACAGACAGGGTACGAGCAGTACTTC. This gives the protein CASSSQTGYEQYF.

The gene calls are TRBV27 and TRBJ2-6, with D tentatively TRBD1 (6 bases). Germline CDR1 and CDR2: MNHEY and SMNVEV (reference sequence). This CDR3 is 17 amino acids long. V was cut by 5 bases and J by 0 bases, with 14 bases left in between. CDR3 in amino acids: CASSHGQYRSGANVLTF. The CDR3 DNA is TGTGCCAGCAGTCACGGACAGTACCGCTCTGGGGCCAACGTCCTGACTTTC.

The chain links TRBV5-1 to TRBJ2-1; D gene ambiguous. Germline lookup yields CDR1 SGHRS and CDR2 YFSETQ. The ends were cut back, 1 base at V and 0 bases at J, with 17 bases in the middle. This CDR3 contains 18 residues. CDR3 DNA: TGCGCCAGCAGCTTGCGTAACTTACCAGTGAGCTCCTACAATGAGCAGTTCTTC. Encoded protein: CASSLRNLPVSSYNEQFF.

The CDR3 bases are TGTGCCAGTAGATCGGACTGGGAGCGACCCCAGCATTTT. As protein: CASRSDWERPQHF. The chain carries TRBV19 and TRBJ1-5; no reliable D call. This CDR3 region has 13 residues. V lost 6 bases and J 10 bases, leaving 16 bases between the germline ends. The germline gives CDR1 LNHDA, CDR2 SQIVND (reference sequence).

This rearrangement joins TRBV6-6 to TRBJ1-2, with TRBD1 matching over 8 bases. The germline gives CDR1 MNHNY, CDR2 SVGAGI (reference sequence). The J segment lost 7 bases and the V segment lost 5 bases, leaving 9 bases of the junction unmatched. The CDR3 is made up of 14 amino acids. DNA of the CDR3: TGTGCCAGCAGTCCGACAGGGGCACAAGGTGGCTACACCTTC. Protein: CASSPTGAQGGYTF.

This clone was seen only a few times. Here the CDR3 DNA reads TGCGCCAGCAGATCCTACGAGGGACAGAACACCTACGAGCAGTACTTC. It yields the protein CASRSYEGQNTYEQYF. The chain is built from TRBV10-2 and TRBJ2-7; 7 bases map to TRBD1. From germline, CDR1 is WSHSY and CDR2 SAAADI. Germline trimming cut 6 bases from V and 2 bases from J; bases unmatched to any gene: 13. The CDR3 contains 16 residues.

This sequence joins TRBV30 and TRBJ1-1; 8 nucleotides agree with TRBD1. This CDR3 contains 15 residues. V dropped 4 bases and J dropped 4; count of bases not matched to a gene: 11. The V gene's germline CDR1 is GTSNPN and CDR2 SVGIG (reference sequence). The CDR3 is CAWTLRGQGGTEAFF. The CDR3 DNA is TGTGCCTGGACCCTCAGGGGGCAAGGGGGCACTGAAGCTTTCTTT.

A word on this clone: One end of the junction does not line up with germline, which may come from a read error. The rearrangement uses TRBV10-3 and TRBJ1-1, with a weak D call TRBD1 (5 bases). Germline V gives CDR1 ENHRY, CDR2 SYGVKD. The CDR3 runs to 12 residues. The DNA of the CDR3 is TGTGCCATGAGTGGGGGTTCCACTGAAGCTTTCTTT. Protein: CAMSGGSTEAFF.

Only a few counts were recorded for this clone. This chain joins TRBV7-2 and TRBJ2-1; 7 bases fit TRBD1. Germline CDR1 is SGHTA and CDR2 is FQGNSA. The CDR3 runs to 13 residues. Trimming at V came to 5 bases and at J to 14 bases, leaving 12 bases not matched to a gene. CDR3 region: CASSPSRQGREFF. The CDR3 DNA reads as TGTGCCAGCAGCCCATCACGACAGGGTAGAGAGTTCTTC.

This chain joins TRBV11-3 and TRBJ2-5; tentatively, D is TRBD2 (6 bases). The germline gives CDR1 SGHNT, CDR2 YENEEA. V lost 3 bases, J lost 5 bases, and 13 bases lay in between. This CDR3 has 14 amino acids. CDR3 protein: CASSLVSRGETQYF. The CDR3 nucleotides read TGTGCCAGCAGCTTGGTGTCTCGGGGGGAGACCCAGTACTTC.

The V and J genes are TRBV5-5 and TRBJ2-5; D unclear. V dropped 0 bases and J dropped 2 bases, with 5 bases sitting between them. The CDR3 totals 13 residues. Germline V lookup: CDR1 SGHKS, CDR2 YYEKEE (reference sequence). The CDR3 DNA follows: TGTGCCAGCAGCTTGGTCGGACAAGAGACCCAGTACTTC. Translation: CASSLVGQETQYF.

This clone was seen just once. The V call is TRBV7-9, the J call TRBJ1-4, with 8 bases identical to TRBD1. With 1 base clipped from V and 8 bases from J, the junction kept 6 bases outside the gene matches. Germline values: CDR1 SEHNR, CDR2 FQNEAQ (reference sequence). CDR3 size: 15 residues. The CDR3 nucleotides are TGTGCCAGCAGCTTAGAGACAGGGGCAGGCGAAAAACTGTTTTTT. Protein sequence: CASSLETGAGEKLFF.

Written as DNA, the CDR3 is TGTGCCAGCAGTTCCTCTCGGGGGACGGGATCCTACGAGCAGTACTTC. Translating gives CASSSSRGTGSYEQYF. The chain combines TRBV27 with TRBJ2-7; TRBD2 might be the D (6 bases). This CDR3 region has 16 residues. CDR1 is MNHEY, CDR2 SMNVEV, per germline (reference sequence). Between the trimmed V and J ends, which lost 4 bases and 1 base, there was a span of 17 bases.